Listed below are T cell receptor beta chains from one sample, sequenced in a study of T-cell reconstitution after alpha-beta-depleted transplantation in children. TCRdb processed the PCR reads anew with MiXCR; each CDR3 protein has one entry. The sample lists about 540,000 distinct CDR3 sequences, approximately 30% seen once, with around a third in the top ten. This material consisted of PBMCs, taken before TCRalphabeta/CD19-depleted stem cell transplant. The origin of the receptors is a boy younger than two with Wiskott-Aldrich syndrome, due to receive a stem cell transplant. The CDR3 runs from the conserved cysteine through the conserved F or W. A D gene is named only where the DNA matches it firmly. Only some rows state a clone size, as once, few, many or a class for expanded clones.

CDR3aa: CASTPGQGRGNQPQHF
CDR3nt: TGTGCCAGCACCCCGGGACAGGGAAGGGGCAATCAGCCCCAGCATTTT
j_gene: TRBJ1-5
v_gene: TRBV6-1
d_gene: TRBD1
abundance: -

CDR3aa: CASSAGLAGNYEQYF
CDR3nt: TGTGCCAGCAGCGCCGGACTAGCGGGAAACTACGAGCAGTACTTC
j_gene: TRBJ2-7
v_gene: TRBV9
d_gene: TRBD2
abundance: -

CDR3aa: CASSLAGASEQFF
CDR3nt: TGTGCCAGCAGCTTGGCGGGGGCGAGCGAGCAGTTCTTC
j_gene: TRBJ2-1
v_gene: TRBV5-5
d_gene: -
abundance: few

CDR3aa: CSASGARGYNEQFF
CDR3nt: TGCAGTGCTAGCGGGGCCCGCGGCTACAATGAGCAGTTCTTC
j_gene: TRBJ2-1
v_gene: TRBV20-1
d_gene: -
abundance: -

CDR3aa: CASSSFGRDTGELFF
CDR3nt: TGCGCCAGCAGCTCATTTGGGCGCGACACCGGGGAGCTGTTTTTT
j_gene: TRBJ2-2
v_gene: TRBV5-1
d_gene: -
abundance: few

CDR3aa: CASSRPQSTDTQYF
CDR3nt: TGTGCCAGCAGCCGTCCTCAAAGCACAGATACGCAGTATTTT
j_gene: TRBJ2-3
v_gene: TRBV3-1
d_gene: -
abundance: -

CDR3aa: CASSLFIPFVGRGLLNTEAFF
CDR3nt: TGTGCCAGCAGTTTATTTATCCCTTTCGTGGGGAGGGGGCTATTGAACACTGAAGCTTTCTTT
j_gene: TRBJ1-1
v_gene: TRBV12-3/TRBV12-4
d_gene: TRBD1
abundance: -

CDR3aa: CASSLSLSRNTEAFF
CDR3nt: TGTGCCAGCAGCTTAAGTCTATCCAGGAACACTGAAGCTTTCTTT
j_gene: TRBJ1-1
v_gene: TRBV7-9
d_gene: -
abundance: -

CDR3aa: CSASPRGSYGYTF
CDR3nt: TGCAGTGCTAGCCCCAGGGGAAGTTATGGCTACACCTTC
j_gene: TRBJ1-2
v_gene: TRBV20-1
d_gene: -
abundance: few

CDR3aa: CASSSGSSADTQYF
CDR3nt: TGCGCCAGTAGTAGCGGGAGCAGCGCAGATACGCAGTATTTT
j_gene: TRBJ2-3
v_gene: TRBV5-1
d_gene: TRBD2
abundance: once

CDR3aa: CSVEFSQETQYF
CDR3nt: TGCAGCGTTGAGTTTAGTCAAGAGACCCAGTACTTC
j_gene: TRBJ2-5
v_gene: TRBV29-1
d_gene: -
abundance: few

CDR3aa: CASSYTSGGPYEQYF
CDR3nt: TGTGCCAGCAGTTACACTAGCGGAGGACCCTACGAGCAGTACTTC
j_gene: TRBJ2-7
v_gene: TRBV6-5
d_gene: TRBD2
abundance: few

CDR3aa: CASSQGTPSYEQYF
CDR3nt: TGCGCCAGCAGCCAGGGGACACCTTCCTACGAGCAGTACTTC
j_gene: TRBJ2-7
v_gene: TRBV5-1
d_gene: -
abundance: -

CDR3aa: CASSLAVGHMHTEAFF
CDR3nt: TGCGCCAGCAGCTTGGCCGTCGGGCACATGCACACTGAAGCTTTCTTT
j_gene: TRBJ1-1
v_gene: TRBV5-1
d_gene: -
abundance: -

CDR3aa: CASSSGGTNTGELFF
CDR3nt: TGCGCCAGCTCTAGTGGGGGCACGAACACCGGGGAGCTGTTTTTT
j_gene: TRBJ2-2
v_gene: TRBV5-1
d_gene: -
abundance: -

CDR3aa: CAWSVRVGVGHYYNEQFF
CDR3nt: TGTGCCTGGAGTGTACGGGTGGGCGTCGGGCACTACTACAATGAGCAGTTCTTC
j_gene: TRBJ2-1
v_gene: TRBV30
d_gene: -
abundance: -

CDR3aa: CASSLRTRYNEQFF
CDR3nt: TGTGCCAGCAGTCTGAGGACTAGATACAATGAGCAGTTCTTC
j_gene: TRBJ2-1
v_gene: TRBV12-3/TRBV12-4
d_gene: TRBD2
abundance: -

CDR3aa: CAWSTGNEQFF
CDR3nt: TGTGCCTGGAGTACTGGGAATGAGCAGTTCTTC
j_gene: TRBJ2-1
v_gene: TRBV30
d_gene: -
abundance: -

CDR3aa: CASSLVSREQFF
CDR3nt: TGTGCCAGCAGCTTGGTTAGCAGGGAGCAGTTCTTC
j_gene: TRBJ2-1
v_gene: TRBV5-5
d_gene: -
abundance: few

CDR3aa: CASSETGFSYEQYF
CDR3nt: TGCGCCAGCAGCGAAACAGGTTTCTCCTACGAGCAGTACTTC
j_gene: TRBJ2-7
v_gene: TRBV5-1
d_gene: -
abundance: few

CDR3aa: CASSMETRVDTQYF
CDR3nt: TGTGCCAGCAGTATGGAGACTAGGGTAGATACGCAGTATTTT
j_gene: TRBJ2-3
v_gene: TRBV6-1
d_gene: -
abundance: -

CDR3aa: CAISGSTGGGYTF
CDR3nt: TGTGCCATCAGTGGTTCGACAGGGGGTGGCTACACCTTC
j_gene: TRBJ1-2
v_gene: TRBV10-3
d_gene: TRBD1
abundance: -

CDR3aa: CAWSGPGREALQFF
CDR3nt: TGTGCCTGGAGTGGGCCAGGGCGGGAGGCCCTGCAGTTCTTC
j_gene: TRBJ2-1
v_gene: TRBV30
d_gene: TRBD2
abundance: -

CDR3aa: CATSRERMGSYGYTF
CDR3nt: TGTGCCACCAGCAGAGAAAGGATGGGGAGCTATGGCTACACCTTC
j_gene: TRBJ1-2
v_gene: TRBV15
d_gene: -
abundance: -

CDR3aa: CARPAVFGGLSYSNQPQHF
CDR3nt: TGTGCCAGGCCAGCAGTATTCGGGGGGCTCTCTTATAGCAATCAGCCCCAGCATTTT
j_gene: TRBJ1-5
v_gene: TRBV6-1
d_gene: -
abundance: few

CDR3aa: CASSPSRTAYNEQFF
CDR3nt: TGTGCCAGCTCACCGTCCAGGACGGCCTACAATGAGCAGTTCTTC
j_gene: TRBJ2-1
v_gene: TRBV18
d_gene: -
abundance: -

CDR3aa: CASSSWGNQPQHF
CDR3nt: TGTGCCAGCAGCTCTTGGGGCAATCAGCCCCAGCATTTT
j_gene: TRBJ1-5
v_gene: TRBV5-8
d_gene: -
abundance: few

CDR3aa: CASIKGVVGSPLHF
CDR3nt: TGTGCCAGCATAAAGGGCGTTGTGGGATCACCCCTCCACTTT
j_gene: TRBJ1-6
v_gene: TRBV6-5
d_gene: -
abundance: few

CDR3aa: CASSQEAAGATEAFF
CDR3nt: TGTGCCAGCAGCCAAGAAGCGGCAGGGGCCACTGAAGCTTTCTTT
j_gene: TRBJ1-1
v_gene: TRBV3-1
d_gene: -
abundance: few